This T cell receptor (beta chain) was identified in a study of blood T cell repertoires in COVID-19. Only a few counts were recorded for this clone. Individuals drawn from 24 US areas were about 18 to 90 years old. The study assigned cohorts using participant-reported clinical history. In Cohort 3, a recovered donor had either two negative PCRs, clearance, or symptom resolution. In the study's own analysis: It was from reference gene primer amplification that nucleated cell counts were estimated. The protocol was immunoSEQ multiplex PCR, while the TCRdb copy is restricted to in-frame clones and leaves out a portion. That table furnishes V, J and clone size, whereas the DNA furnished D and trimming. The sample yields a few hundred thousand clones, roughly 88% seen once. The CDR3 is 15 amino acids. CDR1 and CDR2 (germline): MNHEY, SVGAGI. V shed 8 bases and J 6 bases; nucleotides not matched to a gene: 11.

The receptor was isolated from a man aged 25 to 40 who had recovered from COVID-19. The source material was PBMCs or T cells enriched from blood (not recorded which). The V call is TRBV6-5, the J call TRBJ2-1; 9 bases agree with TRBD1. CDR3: CASSQTGGRLNEQFF. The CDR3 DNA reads TGTGCCAGCTCCCAAACAGGGGGCCGACTCAATGAGCAGTTCTTC.